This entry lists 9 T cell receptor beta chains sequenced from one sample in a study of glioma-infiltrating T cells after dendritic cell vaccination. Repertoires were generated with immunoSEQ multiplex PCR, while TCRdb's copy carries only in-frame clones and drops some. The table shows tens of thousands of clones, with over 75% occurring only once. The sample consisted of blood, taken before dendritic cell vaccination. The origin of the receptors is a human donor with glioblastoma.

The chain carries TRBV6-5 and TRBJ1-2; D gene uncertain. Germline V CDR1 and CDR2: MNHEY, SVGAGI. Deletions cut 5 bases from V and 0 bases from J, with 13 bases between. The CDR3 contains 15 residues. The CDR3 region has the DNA TGTGCCAGCAGTAAATCAAGATTAGCTAACTATGGCTACACCTTC. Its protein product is CASSKSRLANYGYTF.

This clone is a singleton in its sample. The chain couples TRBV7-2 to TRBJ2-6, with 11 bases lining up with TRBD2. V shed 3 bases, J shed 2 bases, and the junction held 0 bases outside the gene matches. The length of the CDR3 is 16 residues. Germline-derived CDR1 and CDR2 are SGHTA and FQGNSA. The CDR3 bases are TGTGCCAGCAGCTTGACTAGCGGGGCTGGGGCCAACGTCCTGACTTTC. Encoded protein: CASSLTSGAGANVLTF.

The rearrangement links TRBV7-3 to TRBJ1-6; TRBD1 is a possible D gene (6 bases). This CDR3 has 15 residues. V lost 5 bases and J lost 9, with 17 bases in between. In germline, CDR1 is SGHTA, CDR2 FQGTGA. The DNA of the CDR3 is TGTGCCAGCAGCCTAGGCGTGGGGGCGGCTTCACCCCTCCACTTT. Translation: CASSLGVGAASPLHF.

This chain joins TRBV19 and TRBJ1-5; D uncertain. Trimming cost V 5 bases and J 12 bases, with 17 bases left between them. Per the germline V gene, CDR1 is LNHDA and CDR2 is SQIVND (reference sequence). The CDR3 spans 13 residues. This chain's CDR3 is CASSGRMSEGQHF. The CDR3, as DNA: TGTGCCAGTAGTGGGCGGATGTCAGAGGGCCAGCATTTT.

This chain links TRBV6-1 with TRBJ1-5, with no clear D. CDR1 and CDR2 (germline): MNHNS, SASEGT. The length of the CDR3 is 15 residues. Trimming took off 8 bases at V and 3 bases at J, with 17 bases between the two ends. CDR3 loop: CASVEAGLDNQPQHF. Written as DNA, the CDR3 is TGTGCCAGCGTCGAGGCGGGGTTGGACAATCAGCCCCAGCATTTT.

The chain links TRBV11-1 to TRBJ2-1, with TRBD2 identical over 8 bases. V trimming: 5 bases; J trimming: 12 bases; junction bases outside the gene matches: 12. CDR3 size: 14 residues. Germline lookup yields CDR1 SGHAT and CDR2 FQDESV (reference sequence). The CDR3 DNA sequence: TGTGCCAGCAGCCCCGGGTCTAGCGGGTGGGGGCAGTTCTTC. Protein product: CASSPGSSGWGQFF.

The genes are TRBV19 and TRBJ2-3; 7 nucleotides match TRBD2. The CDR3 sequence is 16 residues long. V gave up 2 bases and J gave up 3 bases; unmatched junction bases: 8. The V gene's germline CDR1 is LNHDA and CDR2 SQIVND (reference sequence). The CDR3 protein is CASSISGGGGTDTQYF. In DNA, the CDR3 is TGTGCCAGTAGTATATCGGGGGGAGGAGGAACAGATACGCAGTATTTT.

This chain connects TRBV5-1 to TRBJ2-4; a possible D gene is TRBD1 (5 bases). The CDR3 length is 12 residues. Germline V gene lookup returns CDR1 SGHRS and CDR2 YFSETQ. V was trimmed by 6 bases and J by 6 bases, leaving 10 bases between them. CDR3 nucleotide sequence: TGCGCCAGCACAGGGTCTGGAAACATTCAGTACTTC. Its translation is CASTGSGNIQYF.

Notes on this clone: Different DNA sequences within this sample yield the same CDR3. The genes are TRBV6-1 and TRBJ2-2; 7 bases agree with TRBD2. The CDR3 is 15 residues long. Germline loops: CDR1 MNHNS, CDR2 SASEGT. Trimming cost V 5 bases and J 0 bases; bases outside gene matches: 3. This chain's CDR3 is CASSWGGTNTGELFF. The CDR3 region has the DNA TGTGCCAGCAGTTGGGGGGGAACGAACACCGGGGAGCTGTTTTTT.